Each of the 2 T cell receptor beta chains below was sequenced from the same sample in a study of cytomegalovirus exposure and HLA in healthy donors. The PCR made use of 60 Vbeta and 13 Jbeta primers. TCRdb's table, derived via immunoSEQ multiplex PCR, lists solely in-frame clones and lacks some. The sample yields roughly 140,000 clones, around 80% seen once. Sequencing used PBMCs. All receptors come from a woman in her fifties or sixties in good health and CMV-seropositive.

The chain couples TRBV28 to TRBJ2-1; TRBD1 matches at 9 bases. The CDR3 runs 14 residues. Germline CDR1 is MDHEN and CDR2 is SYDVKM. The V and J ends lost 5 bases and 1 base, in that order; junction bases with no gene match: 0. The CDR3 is CASSGTGSYNEQFF. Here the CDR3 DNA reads TGTGCCAGCAGTGGGACAGGGTCCTACAATGAGCAGTTCTTC.

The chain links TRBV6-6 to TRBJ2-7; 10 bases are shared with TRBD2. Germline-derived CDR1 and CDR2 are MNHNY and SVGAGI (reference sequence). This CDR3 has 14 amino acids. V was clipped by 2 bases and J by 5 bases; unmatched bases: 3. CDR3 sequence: CASSYRLAGDEQYF. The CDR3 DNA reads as TGTGCCAGCAGTTACCGGCTAGCGGGAGACGAGCAGTACTTC.